The 29 T cell receptor beta chains in this list originate from one sample, sequenced in a study of blood T cells in healthy people across ages. Together with a sample-barcoded 5' primer, a J-beta primer mix was included in a second PCR lasting roughly 6 to 12 cycles. TCRdb recomputed calls from the 5' RACE reads with MiXCR, one row per CDR3 protein. The table records roughly 1.9 million distinct CDR3 sequences, 35% to 50% of them present only once. Sequencing was done on a sample of blood. These receptors came from a human donor in good health.

J is TRBJ1-4 and V is TRBV4-1; D is unresolved. Per germline, CDR1 MGHRA and CDR2 YSYEKL. This CDR3 is 16 amino acids long. The V gene lost 0 bases and the J gene lost 2 bases, with 10 bases spanning the gap. CDR3 amino acids: CASSQDGGLTNEKLFF. The CDR3 coding sequence is TGCGCCAGCAGCCAAGACGGAGGACTGACTAATGAAAAACTGTTTTTT.

The chain recombines TRBV20-1 with TRBJ1-5, with a possible D match to TRBD1 (5 bases). The CDR3 totals 13 residues. V dropped 5 bases and J dropped 6 bases, with 14 bases sitting between them. CDR1 and CDR2 from the germline V gene are DFQATT and SNEGSKA (reference sequence). The CDR3 DNA follows: TGCAGTGCTTCGGGACGCACCGGTCAGCCCCAGCATTTT. As protein: CSASGRTGQPQHF.

The J gene is TRBJ1-1, the V gene TRBV10-3; D is possibly TRBD1 (6 bases). CDR3 length: 14 residues. Trimming pared 7 bases from V and 1 base from J, leaving 13 bases between. Germline values: CDR1 ENHRY, CDR2 SYGVKD. For the CDR3, the DNA is TGTGCCATCAAGCCGGGGGGGGCGAACACTGAAGCTTTCTTT. It codes for CAIKPGGANTEAFF.

This chain's CDR3 is CASSPLDSAFYEQYF. DNA of the CDR3: TGTGCCAGCAGTCCCCTCGACAGTGCCTTCTACGAGCAGTACTTC. This chain joins TRBV12-3 or TRBV12-4 and TRBJ2-7; the D gene is possibly TRBD1 (5 bases). The V and J ends lost 5 bases and 3 bases respectively, with 17 bases between them. The length of the CDR3 is 15 residues.

The chain recombines TRBV27 with TRBJ1-1, with D unclear. The length of the CDR3 is 14 residues. Germline V CDR1 and CDR2: MNHEY, SMNVEV (reference sequence). Trimming removed 5 bases at V and 0 bases at J, with 10 bases between. This chain's CDR3 is CASSTFFMNTEAFF. CDR3 nucleotide sequence: TGTGCCAGCAGTACCTTTTTTATGAACACTGAAGCTTTCTTT.

A few counts support this clonotype. V is TRBV7-2 and J is TRBJ2-3; D ambiguous. This CDR3 comprises 16 residues. The V and J ends lost 1 base and 5 bases respectively, with 16 bases between them. CDR1 SGHTA and CDR2 FQGNSA come from the germline V gene. The CDR3 here is CASSLDLPKRRDTQYF. CDR3 sequence (DNA): TGTGCCAGCAGCTTAGATCTCCCTAAAAGGAGAGATACGCAGTATTTT. Supplemented by reference TRBV7-2 and TRBJ2-3, the full variable domain reads GAGVSQSPSNKVTEKGKDVELRCDPISGHTALYWYRQSLGQGLEFLIYFQGNSAPDKSGLPSDRFSAERTGGSVSTLTIQRTQQEDSAVYLCASSLDLPKRRDTQYFGPGTRLTVL.

There are a few counts of this clonotype. The rearrangement uses TRBV7-2 and TRBJ1-1; D gene ambiguous. Deletions cut 2 bases from V and 5 bases from J, with 12 bases between. The CDR3 runs 14 residues. Germline loops: CDR1 SGHTA, CDR2 FQGNSA. Here the CDR3 reads CASSLFPLQTEAFF. The DNA for the CDR3 is TGTGCCAGCAGCTTATTCCCATTACAGACTGAAGCTTTCTTT.

This clonotype came up a few times. The rearrangement links TRBV12-3 or TRBV12-4 to TRBJ1-2; perhaps TRBD1 as D (6 bases). Trimming removed 5 bases from V and 4 bases from J, with 14 bases in between. CDR3 length: 14 amino acids. The CDR3 bases are TGTGCCAGCAGTCGAATACAGGGAAGCTATGGCTACACCTTC. Translation: CASSRIQGSYGYTF.

The chain has TRBV5-1 and TRBJ2-5; the D gene is possibly TRBD2 (6 bases). This CDR3 has 17 residues. V shed 4 bases and J shed 2 bases, with 21 bases lying between them. Germline loops: CDR1 SGHRS, CDR2 YFSETQ. CDR3 region: CASSLGAGENLQETQYF. The CDR3 DNA reads TGCGCCAGCAGCCTGGGAGCGGGTGAGAACCTTCAAGAGACCCAGTACTTC.

This clonotype was counted a few times. This rearrangement joins TRBV12-5 to TRBJ2-1; 8 bases fit TRBD2. The CDR3 runs 14 residues. The J segment lost 9 bases and the V segment lost 6 bases, leaving 10 bases of the junction unmatched. The germline V gene has CDR1 LGHNT and CDR2 FRNRAP. CDR3 nucleotides: TGTGCTAGTGGCCTTAGCGGGGTCGGAAGTGAGCAGTTCTTC. It yields the protein CASGLSGVGSEQFF.

The rearrangement uses TRBV6-2 or TRBV6-3 and TRBJ2-3; TRBD2 might be the D (6 bases). CDR1 and CDR2 (germline): MNHEY, SVGEGT. The CDR3 contains 15 residues. The ends were cut back, 0 bases at V and 2 bases at J, with 9 bases in the middle. CDR3 sequence: CASSYSAGITDTQYF. DNA of the CDR3: TGTGCCAGCAGTTACTCTGCGGGGATCACAGATACGCAGTATTTT.

V usage is TRBV29-1 and J usage is TRBJ2-5, with 9 bases that match TRBD1. The DNA matches TRBJ2-7 better at its end, which makes the J call doubtful. This CDR3 contains 14 residues. The germline CDR1 and CDR2 sequences are SQVTM and ANQGSEA. CDR3 sequence reads: CSAKPGQGRHEQYF. Here the CDR3 DNA reads TGCAGCGCGAAACCGGGACAGGGACGCCACGAGCAGTACTTC.

This clonotype was recorded a few times. The V and J genes are TRBV7-2 and TRBJ2-3; 9 bases are a match to TRBD1. The trim removed 5 bases at V and 6 bases at J, leaving 6 bases unmatched. Germline lookup yields CDR1 SGHTA and CDR2 FQGNSA. This CDR3 spans 14 amino acids. The CDR3: CASSQQGAIDTQYF. The CDR3 DNA sequence: TGTGCCAGCAGCCAACAGGGGGCGATTGATACGCAGTATTTT.

This clonotype came up a few times. The chain recombines TRBV19 with TRBJ2-7, with D maybe TRBD2 (7 bases). V lost 8 bases and J 2 bases, leaving 28 bases between the germline ends. The CDR3 has 18 residues. The V gene's germline CDR1 is LNHDA and CDR2 SQIVND (reference sequence). In DNA form, the CDR3 reads TGTGCCAGTTTAGGAGGGGGAGGGGGTAACAGGGACCCCTACGAGCAGTACTTC. It encodes CASLGGGGGNRDPYEQYF.

In this sample, this clonotype turned up many times. The chain couples TRBV20-1 to TRBJ2-7; unclear D gene. Germline V gives CDR1 DFQATT, CDR2 SNEGSKA (reference sequence). The ends were cut back, 4 bases at V and 0 bases at J, with 7 bases in the middle. The CDR3 has 12 amino acids. The CDR3 spells CSAIVSSYEQYF. The CDR3 DNA reads TGCAGTGCTATCGTAAGCTCCTACGAGCAGTACTTC.

The sample holds a few counts of this clonotype. The CDR3 loop is CASSVAGGSETQYF. CDR3 DNA sequence: TGTGCCAGCAGCGTAGCTGGGGGATCGGAGACCCAGTACTTC. V and J are TRBV9 and TRBJ2-5, with D perhaps given as TRBD1 or TRBD2 (5 bases each). The V and J ends lost 0 bases and 5 bases respectively, with 11 bases between them. The germline gives CDR1 SGDLS, CDR2 YYNGEE. CDR3 length: 14 amino acids.

This chain connects TRBV6-6 to TRBJ2-5; TRBD1 might be the D (6 bases). Germline assignment: CDR1 MNHNY and CDR2 SVGAGI (reference sequence). Trimming removed 2 bases from V and 6 bases from J, with 13 bases in between. The CDR3 runs to 14 residues. CDR3: CASSYHNRDQTQYF. For the CDR3, the DNA is TGTGCCAGCAGTTACCATAACAGGGACCAGACCCAGTACTTC.

V and J are TRBV14 and TRBJ1-4; D is possibly TRBD1 (5 bases). This CDR3 is 15 amino acids long. V gave up 3 bases and J gave up 7 bases, with 15 bases separating them. CDR1 is SGHDN, CDR2 FVKESK, per germline. The CDR3 DNA sequence: TGTGCCAGCAGCCATCCTGCGGCAGGGACTGAAAAACTGTTTTTT. Its protein is CASSHPAAGTEKLFF.

CDR3: CSAIAAGIVSYEQYF. Here the CDR3 DNA reads TGCAGTGCTATCGCCGCCGGGATTGTCTCCTACGAGCAGTACTTC. J is TRBJ2-7 and V is TRBV20-1; TRBD2 is a possible D gene (5 bases). Trimming pared 4 bases from V and 0 bases from J, leaving 16 bases between. Germline V CDR1 and CDR2: DFQATT, SNEGSKA (reference sequence). This CDR3 spans 15 amino acids.

The rearrangement joins TRBV29-1 to TRBJ2-5, with a possible D match to TRBD1 (6 bases). The germline V gene has CDR1 SQVTM and CDR2 ANQGSEA. Trimming stripped 5 bases from V and 2 bases from J, with 6 bases between. The CDR3 runs to 11 residues. Written as DNA, the CDR3 is TGCAGCGTTCAGGGGCAAGAGACCCAGTACTTC. Residues: CSVQGQETQYF.

The chain combines TRBV11-2 with TRBJ2-7, with a possible D match to TRBD2 (6 bases). The germline V and J ends were trimmed by 4 bases and 2 bases, with 18 bases remaining between them. Germline-derived CDR1 and CDR2 are SGHAT and FQNNGV. The length of the CDR3 is 16 residues. CDR3 DNA: TGTGCCAGCAGCTCTTCCGGGAGAGGAGTAGCCTACGAGCAGTACTTC. This translates into CASSSSGRGVAYEQYF.

This clonotype was seen more than once but under ten times. The CDR3 sequence is CASSALWGGAADTQYF. The DNA of the CDR3 is TGTGCCAGCAGCGCCCTTTGGGGGGGGGCCGCAGATACGCAGTATTTT. This chain connects TRBV7-2 to TRBJ2-3, with TRBD2 as a possible D gene (7 bases). Trimming pared 5 bases from V and 4 bases from J, leaving 19 bases between. There are 16 residues in the CDR3. Germline V gene sequence: CDR1 SGHTA, CDR2 FQGNSA.

This clonotype appeared many times. The chain joins TRBV12-3 or TRBV12-4 to TRBJ1-1; possible D gene TRBD1, 5 bases. V was trimmed by 6 bases and J by 5 bases, leaving 13 bases between them. The CDR3 loop spans 13 amino acids. CDR3 bases: TGTGCCAGCAGGTTGCAGGGAGGGACTGAAGCTTTCTTT. Its protein is CASRLQGGTEAFF.

The chain carries TRBV11-2 and TRBJ2-3; 7 bases are shared with TRBD2. The CDR3 has 17 residues. Germline loops: CDR1 SGHAT, CDR2 FQNNGV. The V gene end was trimmed by 4 bases and the J gene end by 2 bases; junction bases not matched to a gene: 12. This CDR3 reads CASSSHRGTTNTDTQYF. The CDR3 bases are TGTGCCAGCAGCTCACACCGGGGGACTACAAACACAGATACGCAGTATTTT.

V is TRBV20-1 and J is TRBJ2-2, with D maybe TRBD1 (5 bases). The CDR3 length is 12 residues. Per germline, CDR1 DFQATT and CDR2 SNEGSKA (reference sequence). Trimming stripped 5 bases from V and 7 bases from J, with 11 bases between. The DNA for the CDR3 is TGCAGTGCTGCCTTAGGGGTCGGGGAGCTGTTTTTT. Residues: CSAALGVGELFF.

As concerns this clonotype: Given a much more abundant clone one base away, this may be a read error. The chain employs TRBV6-2 or TRBV6-3 and TRBJ2-7; D is perhaps TRBD1 (6 bases). Germline CDR1 is MNHEY and CDR2 is SVGEGT. CDR3 length: 12 residues. V was pared by 6 bases and J by 5 bases, with 11 bases between. The CDR3 protein is CASRDRLDEQYF. The CDR3 nucleotides are TGTGCCAGCAGGGACAGACTGGACGAGCAGTACTTC.

The chain employs TRBV21-1 and TRBJ2-7; the D call of TRBD1 is as the table states it, not checked on the DNA. TRBV21-1 is marked as a pseudogene. The CDR3 loop spans 15 amino acids. CDR3 in DNA: TGTGCCAGCAGCATCAGGACAGGGACGGACTACGAGCAGTACTTC. Translation gives CASSIRTGTDYEQYF.

The rearrangement joins TRBV25-1 to TRBJ2-5, with D possibly matching TRBD2 (5 bases). Germline V lookup: CDR1 MGHDK, CDR2 SYGVNS. This CDR3 region has 13 residues. V lost 1 base and J lost 8, with 11 bases in between. Written as DNA, the CDR3 is TGTGCCAGCAGTGAATGGGCGGAGGATACCCAGTACTTC. Translation gives CASSEWAEDTQYF. Filled out from reference TRBV25-1 and TRBJ2-5, the complete variable domain reads EADIYQTPRYLVIGTGKKITLECSQTMGHDKMYWYQQDPGMELHLIHYSYGVNSTEKGDLSSESTVSRIRTEHFPLTLESARPSHTSQYLCASSEWAEDTQYFGPGTRLLVL.

The V gene is TRBV12-3 or TRBV12-4, the J gene TRBJ1-2, with D perhaps TRBD1 (5 bases). Trimming cost V 6 bases and J 7 bases, with 15 bases left between them. The CDR3 contains 13 residues. CDR3 sequence: CASRQRGMIGYTF. The CDR3 bases are TGTGCCAGCAGACAACGGGGGATGATTGGCTACACCTTC.